Following are 7 T cell receptor beta chains from one sample sequenced in a study of cytomegalovirus exposure and HLA in healthy donors. 13 Jbeta primers and 60 Vbeta primers were used for the PCR. Sequencing used immunoSEQ multiplex PCR; TCRdb keeps in-frame clones, though not all of them. The sample has around 150,000 clones; 76% are singletons. Material: PBMCs. The receptor set was obtained from a man in his forties in good health and CMV-seronegative.

V is TRBV29-1 and J is TRBJ2-7, with D possibly TRBD2 on 7 matching bases. Germline V gene sequence: CDR1 SQVTM, CDR2 ANQGSEA. The CDR3 runs to 12 residues. Between the trimmed V and J ends, which lost 7 bases and 5 bases, there was a span of 15 bases. Written as DNA, the CDR3 is TGCAGCGCAGGGAGGGGGGGGAACGAGCAGTACTTC. Residues: CSAGRGGNEQYF.

This clone came up a few times. The chain carries TRBV25-1 and TRBJ1-1; TRBD1 agrees at 7 bases. V dropped 5 bases and J dropped 8; count of bases not matched to a gene: 8. Germline CDR1 MGHDK, CDR2 SYGVNS. The CDR3 extends over 13 amino acids. CDR3 protein: CASSRGQSFEAFF. The CDR3 DNA sequence: TGTGCCAGCAGTCGGGGACAGTCATTCGAAGCTTTCTTT.

V gene TRBV6-5 combines with J gene TRBJ2-5; 9 bases fit TRBD2. With V trimmed by 2 bases and J by 5 bases, 6 bases remained unmatched. The length of the CDR3 is 15 residues. Germline loops: CDR1 MNHEY, CDR2 SVGAGI. As DNA, the CDR3 is TGTGCCAGCAGTTACGGCAGCGGGAGGTGGGAGACCCAGTACTTC. Translation: CASSYGSGRWETQYF.

The CDR3 loop is CASSLGPRTGGFGNTEAFF. CDR3 sequence (DNA): TGTGCCAGCAGCTTAGGGCCCAGGACAGGGGGCTTCGGGAACACTGAAGCTTTCTTT. This chain uses TRBV7-6 with TRBJ1-1, with TRBD1 matching over 11 bases. Trimming at V came to 1 base and at J to 1 base, leaving 11 bases not matched to a gene. Germline lookup yields CDR1 SGHVS and CDR2 FNYEAQ. The CDR3 runs to 19 residues.

The chain uses TRBV5-6 and TRBJ2-5; D remains ambiguous. V lost 1 base to trimming and J lost 2 bases, with 9 bases between them. Germline V gives CDR1 SGHDT, CDR2 YYEEEE. This CDR3 contains 14 residues. CDR3 nucleotides: TGTGCCAGCAGCTTGTTTCAGGCTCAAGAGACCCAGTACTTC. This codes for CASSLFQAQETQYF.

The rearrangement links TRBV28 to TRBJ1-1; D is possibly TRBD1 (5 bases). Trimming stripped 7 bases from V and 1 base from J, with 13 bases between. This CDR3 spans 14 amino acids. Germline V gene data show CDR1 as MDHEN and CDR2 as SYDVKM. CDR3 sequence reads: CASKTSGQNTEAFF. CDR3 DNA sequence: TGTGCCAGCAAAACGTCTGGACAGAACACTGAAGCTTTCTTT.

The J gene is TRBJ1-5, the V gene TRBV9, with TRBD1 matching over 7 bases. This CDR3 spans 14 amino acids. Germline assignment: CDR1 SGDLS and CDR2 YYNGEE. The V and J ends lost 4 bases and 5 bases, in that order; junction bases with no gene match: 6. The chain's CDR3 is CASSPHDRDQPQHF. The CDR3 coding sequence is TGTGCCAGCAGCCCACACGACAGGGATCAGCCCCAGCATTTT.